Listed below are T cell receptor beta chains from one sample, sequenced in a study of prognosis after radiotherapy for stage I lung cancer. Each CDR3 protein gets one entry after TCRdb re-called the multiplex PCR reads with MiXCR. The repertoire has 15,000 to 20,000 distinct CDR3 sequences, over 25% of them found once; the top ten carry roughly 30%. The sample here was PBMCs, taken before or after stereotactic body radiation therapy (not recorded which). The receptors were gathered from a donor aged 50 or older with non-small cell lung cancer. The CDR3 runs from the conserved cysteine through the conserved F or W. The order of the fields is D gene, J gene, V gene, clone size, CDR3 protein, CDR3 DNA. A D gene is named only where the DNA matches it firmly. Only part of the rows carry a size: once, few, many, or a class if the clone is expanded.

D gene: TRBD2
J gene: TRBJ2-3
V gene: TRBV9
clone size: many
CDR3 protein: CASSVGRTSGNTDTQYF
CDR3 DNA: TGTGCCAGCAGCGTAGGTCGGACTAGCGGGAACACAGATACGCAGTATTTT

D gene: TRBD2
J gene: TRBJ2-3
V gene: TRBV7-9
clone size: many
CDR3 protein: CASSPRTSGFTDTQYF
CDR3 DNA: TGTGCCAGCAGCCCCCGGACTAGCGGCTTCACAGATACGCAGTATTTT

D gene: .
J gene: TRBJ1-1
V gene: TRBV28
clone size: many
CDR3 protein: CASTPRGGAAEAFF
CDR3 DNA: TGTGCCAGCACCCCCCGGGGGGGGGCGGCTGAAGCTTTCTTT

D gene: .
J gene: TRBJ2-7
V gene: TRBV28
clone size: .
CDR3 protein: CANSLQSQGEQYF
CDR3 DNA: TGTGCCAACAGTCTCCAGTCCCAAGGGGAGCAGTACTTC

D gene: .
J gene: TRBJ2-3
V gene: TRBV20-1
clone size: many
CDR3 protein: CSARDMTDTQYF
CDR3 DNA: TGCAGTGCTAGGGACATGACAGATACGCAGTATTTT

D gene: TRBD1
J gene: TRBJ1-6
V gene: TRBV19
clone size: few
CDR3 protein: CASSTTGTGGANSPPHF
CDR3 DNA: TGTGCCAGTAGCACCACCGGGACAGGGGGCGCCAATTCACCCCCCCACTTT

D gene: .
J gene: TRBJ2-2
V gene: TRBV5-1
clone size: many
CDR3 protein: CASSFGGWTGELFF
CDR3 DNA: TGCGCCAGCAGCTTCGGGGGCTGGACCGGGGAGCTGTTTTTT

D gene: .
J gene: TRBJ1-1
V gene: TRBV4-3
clone size: medium-sized
CDR3 protein: CASSQAPGSTEAFF
CDR3 DNA: TGCGCCAGCAGCCAAGCGCCAGGGAGCACTGAAGCTTTCTTT

D gene: TRBD2
J gene: TRBJ2-3
V gene: TRBV20-1
clone size: many
CDR3 protein: CSASGGTSGSRTDTQYF
CDR3 DNA: TGCAGTGCTAGTGGCGGGACTAGCGGGAGTCGCACAGATACGCAGTATTTT

D gene: TRBD2
J gene: TRBJ2-7
V gene: TRBV6-1
clone size: .
CDR3 protein: CASMLSGRPGEQYF
CDR3 DNA: TGTGCCAGCATGCTTAGCGGGAGGCCCGGTGAGCAGTACTTC

D gene: .
J gene: TRBJ2-7
V gene: TRBV6-1
clone size: many
CDR3 protein: CASSRGPDVGTYEQYF
CDR3 DNA: TGTGCCAGCAGCCGAGGCCCGGACGTAGGGACGTACGAGCAGTACTTC

D gene: .
J gene: TRBJ2-2
V gene: TRBV6-2/TRBV6-3
clone size: .
CDR3 protein: CASQGQLPGELFF
CDR3 DNA: TGTGCCAGCCAAGGACAGCTGCCCGGGGAGCTGTTTTTT

D gene: .
J gene: TRBJ2-5
V gene: TRBV11-2
clone size: many
CDR3 protein: CASSQTGFRETQYF
CDR3 DNA: TGTGCCAGCAGCCAAACAGGGTTTAGAGAGACCCAGTACTTC

D gene: .
J gene: TRBJ2-3
V gene: TRBV2
clone size: many
CDR3 protein: CASSETGLRADTQYF
CDR3 DNA: TGTGCCAGCAGTGAAACAGGGTTACGTGCAGATACGCAGTATTTT

D gene: .
J gene: TRBJ2-7
V gene: TRBV7-9
clone size: many
CDR3 protein: CASSLAGAGYEQYF
CDR3 DNA: TGTGCCAGCAGCTTAGCAGGGGCCGGGTACGAGCAGTACTTC

D gene: .
J gene: TRBJ1-3
V gene: TRBV18
clone size: many
CDR3 protein: CASSPPGSGTGNTIYF
CDR3 DNA: TGTGCCAGCTCACCACCCGGGTCTGGTACTGGAAACACCATATATTTT

D gene: .
J gene: TRBJ2-7
V gene: TRBV7-9
clone size: .
CDR3 protein: CAGRPSGTGEQYF
CDR3 DNA: TGTGCAGGTCGGCCTAGCGGTACAGGGGAGCAGTACTTC

D gene: .
J gene: TRBJ2-3
V gene: TRBV6-9
clone size: .
CDR3 protein: CASSSVDPTPAGDTQYF
CDR3 DNA: TGTGCCAGCAGTTCCGTTGACCCTACCCCCGCAGGGGATACGCAGTATTTT

D gene: .
J gene: TRBJ2-2
V gene: TRBV5-1
clone size: .
CDR3 protein: CASPLTGQGPAAGELFF
CDR3 DNA: TGCGCCAGCCCCCTGACCGGGCAGGGACCAGCGGCCGGGGAGCTGTTTTTT

D gene: TRBD2
J gene: TRBJ2-2
V gene: TRBV7-2
clone size: many
CDR3 protein: CASSLRLAGSGELFF
CDR3 DNA: TGTGCCAGCAGCTTACGACTAGCGGGAAGCGGGGAGCTGTTTTTT

D gene: .
J gene: TRBJ1-4
V gene: TRBV19
clone size: many
CDR3 protein: CASSPSGQWVRVFF
CDR3 DNA: TGTGCCAGTAGTCCCTCGGGCCAGTGGGTGCGGGTGTTTTTT

D gene: .
J gene: TRBJ2-2
V gene: TRBV6-5
clone size: .
CDR3 protein: CASSYSTGPGGLFF
CDR3 DNA: TGTGCCAGCAGTTACTCCACGGGACCCGGGGGGCTGTTTTTT

D gene: .
J gene: TRBJ2-7
V gene: TRBV2
clone size: .
CDR3 protein: CASGLQTGPSYEQYF
CDR3 DNA: TGTGCCAGCGGTCTTCAGACCGGTCCCTCCTACGAGCAGTACTTC

D gene: TRBD2
J gene: TRBJ2-3
V gene: TRBV5-5
clone size: many
CDR3 protein: CASGASGASTDTQYF
CDR3 DNA: TGTGCCAGTGGGGCTAGCGGGGCTAGCACAGATACGCAGTATTTT

D gene: .
J gene: TRBJ1-1
V gene: TRBV6-1
clone size: .
CDR3 protein: CASRIVAVRGVTEAFF
CDR3 DNA: TGTGCCAGCAGAATAGTCGCAGTGCGAGGAGTCACTGAAGCTTTCTTT

D gene: .
J gene: TRBJ1-1
V gene: TRBV2
clone size: many
CDR3 protein: CASSEVLTSGEAFF
CDR3 DNA: TGTGCCAGCAGTGAAGTACTGACCTCGGGTGAAGCTTTCTTT

D gene: TRBD2
J gene: TRBJ2-3
V gene: TRBV5-4
clone size: many
CDR3 protein: CASSTGTSGRASTDTQYF
CDR3 DNA: TGTGCCAGCAGCACCGGGACTAGCGGGAGGGCCTCCACAGATACGCAGTATTTT

D gene: .
J gene: TRBJ2-5
V gene: TRBV15
clone size: many
CDR3 protein: CATSRDLGKRQLQETQYF
CDR3 DNA: TGTGCCACCAGCAGAGATCTGGGGAAGCGACAGCTCCAAGAGACCCAGTACTTC

D gene: .
J gene: TRBJ2-7
V gene: TRBV15
clone size: .
CDR3 protein: CATSSIPGWRIAYEQYF
CDR3 DNA: TGTGCCACCAGCAGCATCCCTGGGTGGAGAATCGCCTACGAGCAGTACTTC

D gene: .
J gene: TRBJ1-5
V gene: TRBV28
clone size: .
CDR3 protein: CASSLAPVGNQPQHF
CDR3 DNA: TGTGCCAGCAGTTTGGCCCCAGTGGGTAATCAGCCCCAGCATTTT

D gene: .
J gene: TRBJ1-3
V gene: TRBV30
clone size: many
CDR3 protein: CAWIQGSAGDTIYF
CDR3 DNA: TGTGCCTGGATTCAGGGGTCTGCTGGAGACACCATATATTTT

D gene: .
J gene: TRBJ1-5
V gene: TRBV27
clone size: .
CDR3 protein: CASSLSRDPIAISQHF
CDR3 DNA: TGTGCCAGCAGTTTATCGAGGGACCCTATAGCAATCAGCCAGCATTTT

D gene: TRBD2
J gene: TRBJ2-3
V gene: TRBV4-1
clone size: medium-sized
CDR3 protein: CASSQGRSGSRTDTQYF
CDR3 DNA: TGCGCCAGCAGCCAAGGTAGAAGCGGGAGCCGCACAGATACGCAGTATTTT

D gene: .
J gene: TRBJ2-1
V gene: TRBV9
clone size: many
CDR3 protein: CASSVGLSAGARNEQFF
CDR3 DNA: TGTGCCAGCAGCGTAGGTTTGTCGGCTGGCGCACGCAATGAGCAGTTCTTC

D gene: TRBD1
J gene: TRBJ2-3
V gene: TRBV7-9
clone size: many
CDR3 protein: CASSLAGQGDTQYF
CDR3 DNA: TGTGCCAGCAGCTTAGCGGGACAGGGAGATACGCAGTATTTT

D gene: TRBD1
J gene: TRBJ1-5
V gene: TRBV15
clone size: many
CDR3 protein: CATSRDSGTGVGNQPQHF
CDR3 DNA: TGTGCCACCAGCAGAGACTCCGGGACAGGGGTCGGCAATCAGCCCCAGCATTTT

D gene: .
J gene: TRBJ1-1
V gene: TRBV5-1
clone size: medium-sized
CDR3 protein: CASSFSNLNTEAFF
CDR3 DNA: TGCGCCAGCAGCTTCTCAAACCTGAACACTGAAGCTTTCTTT

D gene: .
J gene: TRBJ1-2
V gene: TRBV2
clone size: many
CDR3 protein: CASRQAYGYTF
CDR3 DNA: TGTGCCAGCAGGCAGGCCTATGGCTACACCTTC

D gene: .
J gene: TRBJ2-2
V gene: TRBV10-3
clone size: many
CDR3 protein: CAISEDTGELFF
CDR3 DNA: TGTGCCATCAGTGAGGACACCGGGGAGCTGTTTTTT

D gene: TRBD1
J gene: TRBJ1-6
V gene: TRBV10-3
clone size: .
CDR3 protein: CAIRDRGPSSYNSPLHF
CDR3 DNA: TGTGCCATCCGGGACAGGGGGCCTAGCTCCTATAATTCACCCCTCCACTTT

D gene: TRBD1
J gene: TRBJ2-5
V gene: TRBV6-1
clone size: many
CDR3 protein: CASRGTGFRETQYF
CDR3 DNA: TGTGCCAGCCGAGGGACAGGGTTTCGAGAGACCCAGTACTTC

D gene: TRBD1
J gene: TRBJ2-7
V gene: TRBV6-1
clone size: medium-sized
CDR3 protein: CASSQRGQGDPRGEQYF
CDR3 DNA: TGTGCCAGCTCCCAGAGGGGACAGGGGGACCCTCGGGGGGAGCAGTACTTC

D gene: TRBD1
J gene: TRBJ2-1
V gene: TRBV5-4
clone size: .
CDR3 protein: CASSLGAGTGTYNEQFF
CDR3 DNA: TGTGCCAGCAGCTTGGGGGCCGGGACAGGAACCTACAATGAGCAGTTCTTC

D gene: TRBD2
J gene: TRBJ2-1
V gene: TRBV19
clone size: many
CDR3 protein: CASSIAVAGENNEQFF
CDR3 DNA: TGTGCCAGTAGTATAGCGGTAGCGGGAGAGAACAATGAGCAGTTCTTC

D gene: .
J gene: TRBJ2-2
V gene: TRBV30
clone size: many
CDR3 protein: CAWSLPGGKDTGELFF
CDR3 DNA: TGTGCCTGGAGCCTCCCCGGGGGAAAAGACACCGGGGAGCTGTTTTTT

D gene: .
J gene: TRBJ1-6
V gene: TRBV6-7
clone size: few
CDR3 protein: CASSYGQGLRFSPLHF
CDR3 DNA: TGTGCCAGCAGTTATGGGCAGGGGCTGAGGTTTTCACCCCTCCACTTT

D gene: TRBD1
J gene: TRBJ2-7
V gene: TRBV7-8
clone size: many
CDR3 protein: CASSLGGTGAYEQYF
CDR3 DNA: TGTGCCAGCAGCTTAGGGGGGACAGGGGCCTACGAGCAGTACTTC

D gene: .
J gene: TRBJ1-1
V gene: TRBV2
clone size: many
CDR3 protein: CASSVSQRLNTEAFF
CDR3 DNA: TGTGCCAGCAGTGTTTCACAGCGCTTGAACACTGAAGCTTTCTTT

D gene: .
J gene: TRBJ2-5
V gene: TRBV19
clone size: many
CDR3 protein: CASSLEGHQETQYF
CDR3 DNA: TGTGCCAGTAGTCTGGAGGGGCACCAAGAGACCCAGTACTTC

D gene: TRBD1
J gene: TRBJ2-7
V gene: TRBV6-1
clone size: many
CDR3 protein: CASSEGTGVLGEQYF
CDR3 DNA: TGTGCCAGCAGTGAAGGGACAGGAGTACTGGGGGAGCAGTACTTC

D gene: .
J gene: TRBJ2-3
V gene: TRBV20-1
clone size: .
CDR3 protein: CSAQGEEDTQYF
CDR3 DNA: TGCAGTGCCCAGGGGGAGGAAGATACGCAGTATTTT

D gene: .
J gene: TRBJ1-2
V gene: TRBV20-1
clone size: .
CDR3 protein: CSARGLTESNYGYTF
CDR3 DNA: TGCAGTGCTAGAGGCCTAACTGAATCAAACTATGGCTACACCTTC

D gene: TRBD1
J gene: TRBJ1-2
V gene: TRBV28
clone size: .
CDR3 protein: CASSLSTGVSGYTF
CDR3 DNA: TGTGCCAGCAGTTTATCGACAGGGGTATCTGGCTACACCTTC